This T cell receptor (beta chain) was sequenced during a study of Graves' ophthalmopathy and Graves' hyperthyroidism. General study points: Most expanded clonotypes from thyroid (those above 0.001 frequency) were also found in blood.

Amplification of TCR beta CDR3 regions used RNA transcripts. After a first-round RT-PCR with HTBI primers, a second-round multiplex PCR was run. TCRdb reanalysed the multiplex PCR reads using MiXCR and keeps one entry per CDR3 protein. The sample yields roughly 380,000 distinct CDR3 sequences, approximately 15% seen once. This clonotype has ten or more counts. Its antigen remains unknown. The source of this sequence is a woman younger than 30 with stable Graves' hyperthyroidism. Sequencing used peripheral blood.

CDR3 DNA sequence: TGTGCCACCAGTGACCCCGGGACAACCTATGGCTACACCTTC. Translating gives CATSDPGTTYGYTF. The genes are TRBV24-1 and TRBJ1-2, with a possible D match to TRBD1 (6 bases). The CDR3 covers 14 residues. The germline V and J ends were trimmed by 4 bases and 4 bases, with 12 bases remaining between them. Germline V gene sequence: CDR1 KGHDR, CDR2 SFDVKD.